This entry lists 26 T cell receptor beta chains sequenced from one sample in a study of T cell clusters in autoimmune cytopenias. One tube held mixed TRB-A and TRB-B primer pools for touch-down PCR. TCRdb reprocessed the multiplex PCR reads, keeping one entry per CDR3 protein, no DNA. This listing includes 6,500 to 7,500 distinct CDR3 sequences. Roughly 40,000 genome equivalents of blood DNA were amplified for TRB. Sequencing used peripheral blood. The source is a human donor with an autoimmune cytopenia or autoimmune hepatitis (not recorded which).

This chain connects TRBV6-5 to TRBJ1-2; TCRdb's D call, TRBD1, is unchecked because there is no DNA. Germline CDR1 and CDR2: MNHEY and SVGAGI. The CDR3 runs to 12 residues. CDR3 region: CASSDSLNGYTF.

This rearrangement joins TRBV6-5 to TRBJ2-1; no DNA is available, so the TRBD2 call from TCRdb remains unchecked. The CDR3 covers 15 residues. Germline V lookup: CDR1 MNHEY, CDR2 SVGAGI. CDR3 in amino acids: CASSQWGGPSNEQFF.

By frequency, this clonotype is medium-sized. The chain uses TRBV5-6 and TRBJ2-3; no DNA is available, so the TRBD1 call from TCRdb remains unchecked. The length of the CDR3 is 12 residues. Germline V gene lookup returns CDR1 SGHDT and CDR2 YYEEEE. The CDR3 is CASSLTRDTQYF.

The genes are TRBV7-9 and TRBJ1-1. The germline V gene encodes CDR1 SEHNR and CDR2 FQNEAQ (reference sequence). This CDR3 comprises 13 residues. The CDR3 spells CASSLGSDTEAFF.

The chain recombines TRBV5-4 with TRBJ2-1; as DNA is missing, the TRBD2 call by TCRdb cannot be tested. The CDR3 covers 15 residues. Germline CDR1 SGHNT, CDR2 YYREEE (reference sequence). The CDR3 sequence: CASSPASAPLDEQFF.

The chain couples TRBV5-1 to TRBJ1-1. The CDR3 runs to 14 residues. Germline V gives CDR1 SGHRS, CDR2 YFSETQ. The CDR3 is CASSWDRVETEAFF. Together with reference TRBV5-1 and TRBJ1-1, the CDR3 gives the full variable domain: KAGVTQTPRYLIKTRGQQVTLSCSPISGHRSVSWYQQTPGQGLQFLFEYFSETQRNKGNFPGRFSGRQFSNSRSEMNVSTLELGDSALYLCASSWDRVETEAFFGQGTRLTVV.

The CDR3 reads CASSIIGAGVGGANVLTF. This sequence joins TRBV19 and TRBJ2-6; TCRdb names TRBD2, which stays unverified in the absence of DNA. Per the germline V gene, CDR1 is LNHDA and CDR2 is SQIVND (reference sequence). CDR3 length: 18 residues.

This chain joins TRBV19 and TRBJ1-5; lacking DNA, the TRBD1 call made by TCRdb goes unchecked. Germline CDR1 LNHDA, CDR2 SQIVND (reference sequence). The CDR3 contains 16 residues. CDR3 residues: CASSTDKYNSNQPQHF.

The CDR3 protein is CASSMAGIGWHGYTF. The chain employs TRBV19 and TRBJ1-2. This CDR3 region has 15 residues. CDR1 is LNHDA, CDR2 SQIVND, per germline (reference sequence). Together with reference TRBV19 and TRBJ1-2, the CDR3 gives the full variable domain: DGGITQSPKYLFRKEGQNVTLSCEQNLNHDAMYWYRQDPGQGLRLIYYSQIVNDFQKGDIAEGYSVSREKKESFPLTVTSAQKNPTAFYLCASSMAGIGWHGYTFGSGTRLTVV.

This chain connects TRBV14 to TRBJ1-2; TCRdb's D gene call, TRBD1, goes unchecked for lack of DNA. This CDR3 spans 15 amino acids. Looked up from germline, CDR1 is SGHDN and CDR2 is FVKESK. CDR3 amino acids: CASSQDSKQGRGYTF. The full variable domain, with the rest looked up from reference TRBV14 and TRBJ1-2, is EAGVTQFPSHSVIEKGQTVTLRCDPISGHDNLYWYRRVMGKEIKFLLHFVKESKQDESGMPNNRFLAERTGGTYSTLKVQPAELEDSGVYFCASSQDSKQGRGYTFGSGTRLTVV.

This chain uses TRBV19 with TRBJ2-3. This CDR3 is built from 13 residues. CDR1 and CDR2 (germline): LNHDA, SQIVND (reference sequence). CDR3 loop: CASRLDSTDTQYF.

This chain uses TRBV19 with TRBJ2-1; TCRdb returns TRBD1, unconfirmable since there is no DNA. Per germline, CDR1 LNHDA and CDR2 SQIVND (reference sequence). The CDR3 covers 16 residues. CDR3 in amino acids: CASSMGGTGGYNEQFF.

The chain employs TRBV5-5 and TRBJ2-6; the D call from TCRdb, TRBD2, cannot be confirmed without DNA. The germline gives CDR1 SGHKS, CDR2 YYEKEE (reference sequence). The CDR3 length is 17 residues. The CDR3 sequence: CASSPTSGRTGANVLTF.

The chain has TRBV12-3 or TRBV12-4 and TRBJ1-1; TCRdb names TRBD1, which stays unverified in the absence of DNA. The CDR3 is made up of 14 amino acids. The CDR3 protein is CASSRQGIGAEAFF.

V is TRBV10-3 and J is TRBJ1-1; checking the TCRdb D call of TRBD1 is not possible without DNA. Germline-derived CDR1 and CDR2 are ENHRY and SYGVKD. This CDR3 spans 14 amino acids. The CDR3 loop reads CAIRSDRVGRRAFF.

This chain connects TRBV5-4 to TRBJ2-3; TCRdb gives TRBD2 as the D gene, but with no DNA this cannot be confirmed. Germline assignment: CDR1 SGHNT and CDR2 YYREEE (reference sequence). The CDR3 is made up of 13 amino acids. Here the CDR3 reads CASSLGLADTQYF. Supplemented by reference TRBV5-4 and TRBJ2-3, the full variable domain reads ETGVTQSPTHLIKTRGQQVTLRCSSQSGHNTVSWYQQALGQGPQFIFQYYREEENGRGNFPPRFSGLQFPNYSSELNVNALELDDSALYLCASSLGLADTQYFGPGTRLTVL.

The rearrangement uses TRBV6-5 and TRBJ1-1. Germline assignment: CDR1 MNHEY and CDR2 SVGAGI. This CDR3 has 11 amino acids. The CDR3 region is CASTTDTEAFF.

Measured by frequency, this clonotype is medium-sized. The J gene is TRBJ2-1, the V gene TRBV6-5; TCRdb designates TRBD2, a call that cannot be tested without DNA. Germline-derived CDR1 and CDR2 are MNHEY and SVGAGI. The CDR3 contains 17 residues. CDR3 protein: CASSYSGLAGGPNEQFF.

The chain combines TRBV5-4 with TRBJ2-1; the D call of TRBD1 rests on TCRdb alone, since no DNA is present to check it. The CDR3 contains 13 residues. Per germline, CDR1 SGHNT and CDR2 YYREEE (reference sequence). CDR3 amino acids: CASSIGVPNEQFF.

The gene calls are TRBV4-3 and TRBJ1-2; lacking DNA, the TRBD1 call made by TCRdb goes unchecked. This CDR3 has 15 amino acids. Germline V gene sequence: CDR1 LGHNA, CDR2 YSLEER. The CDR3 loop is CASSQEARVSSGYTF.

This clonotype is called medium-sized based on its frequency. V and J are TRBV5-5 and TRBJ2-3; the D call of TRBD1 rests on TCRdb alone, since no DNA is present to check it. CDR1 and CDR2 (germline): SGHKS, YYEKEE (reference sequence). CDR3 size: 14 residues. CDR3: CASSLGGTTDTQYF.

J is TRBJ2-6 and V is TRBV12-3 or TRBV12-4; TCRdb proposes TRBD1, but this gene call is untestable without DNA. The CDR3 sequence is 17 residues long. This CDR3 is CASNLDRGASGANVLTF.

This clonotype is deemed medium-sized (0.01 to 0.1%) by its frequency. The rearrangement joins TRBV29-1 to TRBJ1-3. The CDR3 has 13 amino acids. Germline V CDR1 and CDR2: SQVTM, ANQGSEA. The CDR3 loop is CSVDSSPGNTIYF.

The chain links TRBV6-5 to TRBJ1-2; TCRdb outputs TRBD1, but without DNA this stays unchecked. Germline values: CDR1 MNHEY, CDR2 SVGAGI. The CDR3 loop spans 14 amino acids. This chain's CDR3 is CASRPRTENYGYTF.

The rearrangement links TRBV12-3 or TRBV12-4 to TRBJ2-3. The CDR3 loop spans 14 amino acids. The CDR3 loop reads CASSLNRVGDTQYF.

The chain uses TRBV5-4 and TRBJ2-2; TCRdb designates TRBD2, a call that cannot be tested without DNA. The CDR3 is 15 amino acids. Germline values: CDR1 SGHNT, CDR2 YYREEE (reference sequence). This CDR3 is CASSLVGGGLGELFF.